This record covers a single T cell receptor (beta chain). What it binds is not known. The sample contains more than one DNA sequence encoding this CDR3. The protocol was immunoSEQ multiplex PCR, while the TCRdb copy is restricted to in-frame clones and leaves out a portion. The profile shows approximately 710,000 clones, roughly 88% of them singletons. The V end was cut by 0 bases, the J end by 3 bases, with 7 bases between. This CDR3 comprises 13 residues. Germline V lookup: CDR1 SGHRS, CDR2 YFSETQ. The sample belongs to a study of shared clonotypes between healthy human individuals. Findings of the study overall: Rarefaction exposed incomplete sorted-subset sequencing despite large depth. About 5% of naive CD4 clonotypes were shared across a few donors. Researchers found naive subsets generally carried larger estimated richness than memory subsets.

CD45RO+ cells were combined with CCR7-negative CD45RA+ TemRA cells to form CD8 memory. The chain has TRBV5-1 and TRBJ2-7; a possible D gene is TRBD1 (5 bases). The sequence derives from a man aged 18 to 29 in good health. Some clones in this sample may be carry-over from other donors' samples. What was sequenced was memory CD8+ T cells from PBMCs. Subset given: CD45RO+ cells pooled with CCR7-negative TemRA cells. The CDR3 nucleotides are TGCGCCAGCAGCTTGGACAGGAGCTACGAGCAGTACTTC. The encoded protein is CASSLDRSYEQYF.